This T cell receptor beta chain was sequenced during a study of blood T cell repertoires in COVID-19. CDR1 and CDR2 (germline): MGHDK, SYGVNS. V gave up 11 bases and J gave up 6 bases, with 10 bases separating them. CDR3 length equals 11 residues. This clone was counted a single time. Some clones are missing from TCRdb's copy, which holds only in-frame ones; the method was immunoSEQ multiplex PCR. This sample has about 46,000 clones, with roughly 86% found just once. Sequencing was carried out using peripheral blood. This receptor was identified in a man older than 75 with active COVID-19. This chain links TRBV25-1 with TRBJ2-2, with a possible D match to TRBD1 (5 bases). CDR3 nucleotide sequence: TGTGCCTGGGGCGGATCCGGGGAGCTGTTTTTT. Amino acids: CAWGGSGELFF.